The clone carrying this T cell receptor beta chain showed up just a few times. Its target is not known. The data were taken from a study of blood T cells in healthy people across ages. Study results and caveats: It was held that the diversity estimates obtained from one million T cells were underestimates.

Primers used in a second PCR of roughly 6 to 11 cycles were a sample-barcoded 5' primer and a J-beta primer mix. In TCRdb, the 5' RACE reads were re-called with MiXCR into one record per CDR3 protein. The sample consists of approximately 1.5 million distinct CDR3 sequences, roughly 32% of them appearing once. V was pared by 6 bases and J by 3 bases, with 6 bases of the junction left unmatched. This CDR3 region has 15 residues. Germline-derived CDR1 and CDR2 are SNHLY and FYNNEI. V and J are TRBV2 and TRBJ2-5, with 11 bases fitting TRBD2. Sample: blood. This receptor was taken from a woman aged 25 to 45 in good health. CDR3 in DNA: TGTGCCAGCAGATCAGGGACTAGCGGAAAAGAGACCCAGTACTTC. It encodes CASRSGTSGKETQYF.